The next 16 T cell receptor beta chains were all read from a single sample in a study of T-cell memory formation after mild COVID-19 (dated by TCRdb to about 2021). Receptor libraries were prepared by 5' RACE. The sample was run on an Illumina NovaSeq 6000. Using fastp trimming at Q25 and MiXCR clonotype assembly, TCRdb reanalyzed the public sequencing data and kept in-frame beta chains. CDR3 protein duplicates are merged, each entry listing the most common genes and DNA. This sample comprises roughly 320,000 distinct CDR3 sequences, 25% to 30% of them detected only once. The top ten constitute 13% of the sample. Input material: PBMCs or a T cell subset sorted from them (not recorded which). These receptors were taken from an adult woman who had mild COVID-19 (a few samples of this study predate the infection). The sample titles of this study are shuffled in the database, so cell type and time point are left out; the donor was told from shared clones.

This clonotype was counted a few times. This chain links TRBV7-9 with TRBJ2-1; D is perhaps TRBD2 (5 bases). The CDR3 loop spans 18 amino acids. Trimming left V 7 bases short and J 2 bases short, with 24 bases between. Germline assignment: CDR1 SEHNR and CDR2 FQNEAQ (reference sequence). CDR3 nucleotide sequence: TGTGCCAGCACCAGAACCGGGCTCCGTGGGAGAGCCTACAATGAGCAGTTCTTC. Amino acids: CASTRTGLRGRAYNEQFF.

This clonotype has a single count. The V gene is TRBV5-5, the J gene TRBJ1-2, with TRBD1 matching 9 bases. CDR1 and CDR2 from the germline V gene are SGHKS and YYEKEE (reference sequence). This CDR3 has 14 amino acids. V dropped 5 bases and J dropped 2; count of bases not matched to a gene: 4. In nucleotides, the CDR3 is TGTGCCAGCAGACCTGGACAGGGGAACTATGGCTACACCTTC. Amino acid sequence: CASRPGQGNYGYTF.

This clonotype was observed a handful of times. This chain joins TRBV5-6 and TRBJ2-7; 7 bases are a match to TRBD1. Germline lookup yields CDR1 SGHDT and CDR2 YYEEEE. The CDR3 spans 16 residues. Losses at the gene ends were 6 bases for V and 2 bases for J; bases not matched to a gene: 14. The CDR3 spells CASNPTVQGLTYEQYF. Written as DNA, the CDR3 is TGTGCCAGCAACCCAACCGTACAGGGGCTAACCTACGAGCAGTACTTC.

This clonotype was picked up a small number of times. The chain combines TRBV29-1 with TRBJ2-2; D uncertain. Per germline, CDR1 SQVTM and CDR2 ANQGSEA. The CDR3 extends over 15 amino acids. The germline V and J ends were trimmed by 2 bases and 0 bases, with 10 bases remaining between them. CDR3 sequence (DNA): TGCAGCGTTGAACAAGGGCAGCCGAACACCGGGGAGCTGTTTTTT. It is translated as CSVEQGQPNTGELFF.

V gene TRBV5-1 combines with J gene TRBJ2-2; tentatively, D is TRBD2 (6 bases). Trimming left V 4 bases short and J 2 bases short, with 18 bases between. The V gene's germline CDR1 is SGHRS and CDR2 YFSETQ. CDR3 size: 17 residues. CDR3: CASSLQWTTPNTGELFF. Written as DNA, the CDR3 is TGCGCCAGCAGCCTACAATGGACTACCCCCAACACCGGGGAGCTGTTTTTT.

The genes are TRBV5-5 and TRBJ2-2, with a tentative D call TRBD2 (6 bases). V dropped 7 bases and J dropped 6 bases, with 19 bases sitting between them. The length of the CDR3 is 15 residues. In germline, CDR1 is SGHKS, CDR2 YYEKEE (reference sequence). The CDR3 nucleotides are TGTGCCAGCGGCTCGTCACCGGGACTCGCCGGGGAGCTGTTTTTT. This sequence encodes CASGSSPGLAGELFF.

This clonotype was seen only a few times. V usage is TRBV19 and J usage is TRBJ2-7; 9 nucleotides agree with TRBD1. V shed 1 base and J 1 base; nucleotides not matched to a gene: 5. Germline values: CDR1 LNHDA, CDR2 SQIVND (reference sequence). The CDR3 contains 16 residues. In DNA, the CDR3 is TGTGCCAGTAGTATAGTCCCCGGGACAGGGTCCTACGAGCAGTACTTC. Translated, it gives CASSIVPGTGSYEQYF.

This clonotype was seen a few times. The V and J genes are TRBV30 and TRBJ2-7, with TRBD1 matching 8 bases. The J segment lost 4 bases and the V segment lost 2 bases, leaving 10 bases of the junction unmatched. The germline gives CDR1 GTSNPN, CDR2 SVGIG (reference sequence). The CDR3 sequence is 15 residues long. The CDR3 nucleotides read TGTGCCTGGAGTCCTCGCCGACAGGGGATATACGAGCAGTACTTC. Translation gives CAWSPRRQGIYEQYF.

The gene calls are TRBV27 and TRBJ2-1; 8 nucleotides agree with TRBD2. The germline gives CDR1 MNHEY, CDR2 SMNVEV (reference sequence). The V segment lost 3 bases and the J segment 10 bases; nucleotides outside the gene matches: 8. This CDR3 spans 14 amino acids. For the CDR3, the DNA is TGTGCCAGCAGTTTTGCGGGAGGCCAGGGAGAGCAGTTCTTC. This gives the protein CASSFAGGQGEQFF.

This rearrangement joins TRBV5-1 to TRBJ2-1; 7 bases map to TRBD1. The CDR3 has 16 amino acids. Germline CDR1 is SGHRS and CDR2 is YFSETQ. J lost 0 bases, V lost 4 bases, and 7 bases had no gene match. CDR3: CASSVQGPSSYNEQFF. For the CDR3, the DNA is TGCGCCAGCAGCGTACAGGGGCCGAGCTCCTACAATGAGCAGTTCTTC.

The chain carries TRBV5-1 and TRBJ2-3; TRBD2 agrees at 8 bases. The CDR3 loop spans 16 amino acids. Germline V lookup: CDR1 SGHRS, CDR2 YFSETQ. The J segment lost 6 bases and the V segment lost 4 bases, leaving 13 bases of the junction unmatched. The CDR3 protein is CASSPRTSSLVDTQYF. CDR3 coding DNA: TGCGCCAGCAGCCCAAGGACTAGCTCATTGGTGGATACGCAGTATTTT.

The chain has TRBV14 and TRBJ2-1; 10 bases align to TRBD2. CDR1 and CDR2 from the germline V gene are SGHDN and FVKESK. Trimming at V came to 3 bases and at J to 4 bases, leaving 3 bases not matched to a gene. CDR3 length: 15 amino acids. The CDR3 is CASSQGSGRYNEQFF. CDR3 nucleotides: TGTGCCAGCAGCCAGGGTAGCGGGAGGTACAATGAGCAGTTCTTC.

This clonotype occurred many times. The V gene is TRBV2, the J gene TRBJ2-2; 7 bases agree with TRBD2. The germline gives CDR1 SNHLY, CDR2 FYNNEI. V shed 0 bases and J 5 bases; nucleotides not matched to a gene: 3. The CDR3 length is 15 residues. CDR3 sequence (DNA): TGTGCCAGCAGTGAAGCCCAGGGAGGGACCGGGGAGCTGTTTTTT. It codes for CASSEAQGGTGELFF.

The J gene is TRBJ1-5, the V gene TRBV20-1; 8 bases match TRBD1. The CDR3 runs 15 residues. Unmatched junction bases numbered 3, after V lost 0 bases and J lost 2 bases. Germline V gene sequence: CDR1 DFQATT, CDR2 SNEGSKA (reference sequence). The CDR3 protein is CSARDWGQGNQPQHF. In DNA, the CDR3 is TGCAGTGCTAGAGATTGGGGACAGGGCAATCAGCCCCAGCATTTT.

The V gene is TRBV12-3 or TRBV12-4, the J gene TRBJ2-4, with D perhaps given as TRBD1 or TRBD2 (6 bases each). The CDR3 covers 14 residues. Trimming took 6 bases from V and 1 from J, leaving 10 bases between them. Here the CDR3 reads CASREGGAKNIQYF. For the CDR3, the DNA is TGTGCCAGCAGGGAGGGGGGCGCCAAAAACATTCAGTACTTC.

The V and J genes are TRBV5-1 and TRBJ1-2; D might be TRBD1 (6 bases). The CDR3 consists of 15 residues. V lost 3 bases, J lost 6 bases, and 18 bases lay in between. Per germline, CDR1 SGHRS and CDR2 YFSETQ. DNA for the CDR3: TGCGCCAGCAGCTCTGAGACAGGATCTCCGGATGGCTACACCTTC. Its protein product is CASSSETGSPDGYTF.